Detailed here is one T cell receptor (beta chain). Its antigen remains undetermined. The record has no base qualities; no much larger clone is one base away. The cohort was made up of approximately 700 healthy bone marrow donors. At the time of sampling, all cohort members were nominally healthy, though unrecorded immune exposures were likely present. The donor was CMV seronegative and was included in the group of a few hundred seronegative cohort members. Every donor gave a peripheral blood sample, and the peripheral blood mononuclear cells from that sample were used for TCR beta sequencing. Genomic DNA extraction from the blood cell samples was performed with the Qiagen DNeasy Blood Extraction Kit. The sample belongs to a study of cytomegalovirus exposure and HLA in healthy donors (dated by TCRdb to 2016 to 2017). For the wider study: An earlier analysis of approximately 600 of the donors reported more than 250 Gb of sequence data and 117 million unique TCR beta sequences from roughly 180 million T cells. Approximately 300 gigabases of sequencing data and 70 million to 100 million unique TCR sequences made up an early release that covered approximately 650 HLA-typed donors. Of the 350 to 400 genotyped donors, about 80% fell in the genetic ancestry cluster associated with self-reported Caucasian donors. The study was designed to test whether signatures of past pathogen exposure could be identified by cataloging public T cell receptors. The study profiled the T cell repertoires of 500 to 800 subjects by immunosequencing and related them to cytomegalovirus serostatus. A separate validation cohort of some 130 different subjects was used in addition to the roughly 700-subject first cohort. To predict cytomegalovirus infection status, the study brought together high-throughput TCR immunosequencing, statistical association of individual TCRs with disease status, and machine learning. To study patterns of TCR occurrence, a later analysis re-analyzed previously published TCR beta repertoires from 500 to 850 donors and added high-resolution HLA genotyping. The later analysis used no new phenotypic data to find candidate immune exposures, relying instead on TCR beta sequences and their occurrence across donors. In an earlier analysis of 587 of the donors, high-throughput TCR beta sequencing was used to judge whether each TCR beta V gene segment behaved as functional or pseudogenic. Donor age, sex, ethnicity and CMV serostatus were compiled alongside the repertoire data. In a later genetic analysis, genome-wide SNP genotypes for about 55% of the roughly 700 donors were used, and that subset was treated as a discovery cohort. All discovery cohort repertoires had been generated on a single sequencing platform. Class I and class II HLA loci were covered by the typing at four-digit resolution. Typing coverage differed by locus: A, B, C, DRB1 and DQB1 were typed in roughly 620-630 donors, DQA1 in 522, DPA1 in some 610, and DPB1 in 400 to 490. Four to six DR-DQ haplotypes were handled as single units for association and clustering because linkage in the cohort was strong. Across approximately 400 genotyped donors of the cohort, an average of about 200,000 unique TCR beta nucleotide sequences per donor were sequenced, and 15% to 20% of those sequences were non-productive. Overall study results and their limits: In vitro tests confirmed that three of the cytomegalovirus-associated TCR beta chains recognize cytomegalovirus antigens. According to the authors, the approach could potentially be generalized to other disease states and immunological phenotypes. According to a later analysis, most CMV-associated TCR beta chains appeared to be HLA-restricted, and the HLA associations seemed to be driven largely by CMV exposure. The cohort was sequenced for TCR beta chains only, and without alpha or paired-chain data the features that could be detected were limited. A further reported finding was that TCR beta sequences accurately predicted the HLA-A and HLA-B alleles for most subjects in the first cohort. V-gene and J-gene trimming of TCR beta chains was associated with a missense DCLRE1C variant in a later genetic analysis, and the association was replicated in an independent cohort. Because the 87-base-pair reads could not distinguish some IMGT-functional V segments, including TRBV6-2 and TRBV6-3, those segments were excluded. Specific HLA alleles were associated with around 18,000 TCR beta sequences at a false discovery rate of 0.05 in a later analysis. About 17 rarely observed V segments, including chromosome 9 orphons, were excluded from the earlier analysis of about 500 of the donors because counts were too low. The only immune exposure information available for the cohort was CMV serostatus. In a later analysis, several top co-occurrence clusters were reported to appear linked to parvovirus B19, influenza, CMV and Epstein-Barr virus. A later genetic analysis reported fewer N-insertions in productive TCRs among donors in an Asian-associated ancestry cluster than the roughly 650-donor mean. Most TCR sequences were observed very rarely across donors, whereas some public TCRs were present in many individuals. Compared with equally common non-associated chains, HLA-associated TCR beta chains in a later analysis were more clonally expanded and had lower generation probabilities. Because some donors lacked HLA typing at each locus, the association tests relied only on the typed subset. A group of highly shared sequence variants was considered likely to be a technical artifact of the sequencing pipeline. Correlated functional status among segregating V segments might reflect linkage disequilibrium, but an unknown experimental factor could not be ruled out. In the study, some 160 TCR beta chains were listed as associated with cytomegalovirus. When HLA alleles, especially DR and DQ, strongly co-occurred, attributing TCR associations to individual alleles was difficult. Cytomegalovirus status was reported to be diagnosed by the classifier with high specificity and sensitivity in both the original and validation cohorts. Presence/absence analyses assumed roughly uniform sequencing depth across donors, an assumption that may not hold. A later analysis found that TCR association rates varied across HLA loci, with DRB1 alleles showing the most associated TCRs and HLA-C alleles the fewest. Broadly in line with IMGT annotations, most TCR beta V segments showed up in productive rearrangements about 87% or about 30% of the time in an earlier analysis of roughly 590 of the donors.

Library prep was done by the immunoSEQ multiplex PCR assay. For the multiplex PCR, a mixture combining 60 forward primers for TCR Vbeta segments and 13 reverse primers for TCR Jbeta segments was used. The CDR3 region of rearranged TCR beta genes was amplified from genomic DNA by a multiplex PCR assay. The Illumina HiSeq System was used to sequence the amplified TCR beta libraries as 87-base-pair reads. The paper's data handling went like this. In a later analysis, tens of millions of unique TCR beta chains were counted across the 500 to 850 repertoires, and roughly 11 million of these chains were shared by at least two donors. Raw reads were error-corrected and collapsed into unique sequences by a nearest-neighbor algorithm in which closely related sequences were merged to remove PCR and sequencing errors. V, D and J gene segments were assigned by aligning CDR3 sequences to IMGT reference sequences. For a sequence to be retained, a match of at least six nucleotides to both a V gene segment and a J gene segment was required. Rearrangements were classified as productive when the CDR3 lacked stop codons and remained in frame with V and J, and all other rearrangements were classified as non-productive. Following IMGT convention, CDR3 was defined as the stretch from the second conserved V-encoded cysteine to the conserved J-encoded phenylalanine. The earlier analysis of roughly 590 of the donors excluded sequences that lacked an unambiguous match to a single V gene segment. In an earlier analysis of 450 to 700 of the donors, V segments were called functional above 56.7% productive rearrangements and were called segregating when the between-donor standard deviation exceeded 5%. A statistical classification framework was built for diagnosing cytomegalovirus status from the catalog of TCR beta chain sequences. In a later analysis, TCR nucleotide sequences were compared against IMGT/GENE-DB human TR gene sequences so that V and J genes could be assigned. Using the TCRdist pipeline, a later analysis assigned CDR3 sequences along with most-parsimonious VDJ recombination scenarios. In a later analysis, every TCR beta chain was defined by the combination of its CDR3 amino acid sequence and its V-gene family, and reads without a unique V-gene family were dropped. In a later analysis, around 600 highly shared, low-generation-probability nucleotide sequences were removed to address suspected cross-contamination and a sequencing artifact. For each public chain, a later analysis derived a clonal expansion index from normalized ranks of inferred template counts within each repertoire. In a later analysis, generation probabilities were computed using a VDJ recombination model fitted to out-of-frame rearrangements, and the results were checked against IGoR. Hypergeometric tests were used in a later analysis to score TCR-TCR, TCR-HLA and TCR-CMV co-occurrence, with a repertoire-size bias correction applied to the TCR pairs. In a later analysis, false discovery rates were estimated by permuting HLA or CMV assignments 20 times. In a later analysis, co-occurring TCRs were grouped using DBSCAN, with TCRdist sequence similarity added in when clustering inside HLA-allele-positive subsets. Co-occurrence clustering excluded repertoires with fewer than 30,000 or more than 120,000 public chains, plus five with anomalous nucleotide sharing. TCRdb's version of the immuneACCESS table is confined to in-frame rearrangements and falls short of the full clone set. An unresolved V gene accounts for under half of the shortfall where checked; the remainder is of unknown origin. For V, J and clone size, that table is used; D and trimming come from the DNA. The sample yields some 130,000 clones; about 80% were counted once. The ten biggest clones cover 2% to 2.5% of the sample.

The junction shows trimming of 2 bases on V and 1 base on J, and the gene matches do not reach 4 bases of it. The CDR3 runs 15 residues from the cysteine to the phenylalanine. The entry retains the CDR3 DNA only, 45 bases that are in frame from base 1. The germline V gene supplies CDR1 SGHRS and CDR2 YFSETQ. Sequencing was performed on PBMCs. The TCR sequence derives from a man aged 30 to 39 in good health and CMV-seronegative. The chain uses TRBV5-1 and TRBJ2-3, with 7 central nucleotides matching TRBD1. In nucleotide form, the sequence is TGCGCCAGCAGCTTAACAGGGGTTGGCACAGATACGCAGTATTTT. This encodes CASSLTGVGTDTQYF.